Presented here are 28 T cell receptor beta chains from one specimen sequenced in a study of T-cell reconstitution after alpha-beta-depleted transplantation in children. Preparation of the TCRbeta library was carried out with unique molecular identifiers. Each CDR3 protein gets one entry after TCRdb re-called the PCR reads with MiXCR. The sample lists some 500,000 distinct CDR3 sequences; around 17% were seen once. Sequenced here: PBMCs from the stem cell graft donor, sampled from the stem cell graft. Receptor source: a human donor who donated a stem cell graft to a child with acute lymphoblastic leukemia.

This clonotype was seen more than once but under ten times. CDR3 in amino acids: CASIYGPEGRYTGELFF. Here the CDR3 DNA reads TGTGCCAGCATCTACGGCCCGGAGGGAAGATATACCGGGGAGCTGTTTTTT. The chain links TRBV12-3 or TRBV12-4 to TRBJ2-2; D might be TRBD2 (6 bases). The V end was cut by 7 bases, the J end by 5 bases, with 23 bases between. The CDR3 contains 17 residues.

The V call is TRBV5-1, the J call TRBJ2-3; tentative D call: TRBD2 (6 bases). Germline-derived CDR1 and CDR2 are SGHRS and YFSETQ. V was shortened by 5 bases and J by 2 bases, with 12 bases between the two germline ends. The CDR3 contains 14 residues. CDR3 nucleotide sequence: TGCGCCAGCAGGTCCGGGACTTACACAGATACGCAGTATTTT. This sequence encodes CASRSGTYTDTQYF.

The V and J genes are TRBV20-1 and TRBJ2-2; D gene unclear. CDR1 is DFQATT and CDR2 is SNEGSKA in the germline V gene (reference sequence). V gave up 2 bases and J gave up 5 bases, with 18 bases separating them. This CDR3 is built from 16 residues. Written as DNA, the CDR3 is TGCAGTGCTAGACCCTGGCAGGCCCCGAGGACCGGGGAGCTGTTTTTT. The encoded protein is CSARPWQAPRTGELFF.

The V gene is TRBV25-1, the J gene TRBJ1-5; D is undetermined. Germline CDR1 MGHDK, CDR2 SYGVNS. This CDR3 is built from 14 residues. V dropped 1 base and J dropped 8 bases, with 12 bases sitting between them. This CDR3 reads CASSELGRAEPQHF. The CDR3 DNA follows: TGTGCCAGCAGTGAATTGGGCCGAGCAGAGCCCCAGCATTTT.

The V call is TRBV6-5, the J call TRBJ1-5, with TRBD1 as a possible D gene (6 bases). V was pared by 10 bases and J by 3 bases, with 10 bases between. The CDR3 has 12 residues. Germline V gene lookup returns CDR1 MNHEY and CDR2 SVGAGI. The CDR3 DNA is TGTGCCATCGGACAGAACAATCAGCCCCAGCATTTT. Translated: CAIGQNNQPQHF.

The V gene is TRBV5-1, the J gene TRBJ2-2, with D possibly TRBD1 on 5 matching bases. V was pared by 7 bases and J by 3 bases, with 10 bases between. The CDR3 covers 13 residues. CDR1 SGHRS and CDR2 YFSETQ come from the germline V gene. The CDR3 is CASYKGYTGELFF. The CDR3 nucleotides read TGCGCCAGCTATAAGGGGTACACCGGGGAGCTGTTTTTT.

The CDR3 reads CSVEGVQALHEQYF. The CDR3 nucleotides are TGCAGCGTTGAAGGAGTCCAGGCTCTCCACGAGCAGTACTTC. The chain employs TRBV29-1 and TRBJ2-7; no clear D. The V and J ends lost 1 base and 5 bases respectively, with 15 bases between them. Germline V gene lookup returns CDR1 SQVTM and CDR2 ANQGSEA. This CDR3 region has 14 residues.

The chain has TRBV24-1 and TRBJ2-1, with D possibly TRBD2 on 6 matching bases. Germline V CDR1 and CDR2: KGHDR, SFDVKD. The CDR3 sequence is 16 residues long. The V end lost 2 bases, the J end lost 5 bases, and 15 bases lay between the germline ends. CDR3 sequence reads: CATSDSEGSFHNEQFF. CDR3 bases: TGTGCCACCAGTGATTCGGAGGGGTCCTTTCACAATGAGCAGTTCTTC.

The rearrangement uses TRBV7-9 and TRBJ1-4; D possibly corresponds to TRBD1 (5 bases). Germline values: CDR1 SEHNR, CDR2 FQNEAQ (reference sequence). This CDR3 comprises 14 residues. Trimming removed 8 bases at V and 4 bases at J, with 14 bases between. CDR3: CASAPGLLNEKLFF. The CDR3 nucleotides read TGTGCCAGCGCACCGGGACTCCTTAATGAAAAACTGTTTTTT.

This clonotype was seen at least ten times. The V gene is TRBV5-1, the J gene TRBJ2-1, with D tentatively TRBD2 (5 bases). V lost 3 bases and J lost 7, with 11 bases in between. Germline V lookup: CDR1 SGHRS, CDR2 YFSETQ. The CDR3 has 13 residues. In DNA form, the CDR3 reads TGCGCCAGCAGCTCCATTAGCGCGAATGAGCAGTTCTTC. This gives the protein CASSSISANEQFF.

This clonotype was seen a few times. The chain links TRBV7-8 to TRBJ1-2; 7 bases are a match to TRBD1. This CDR3 contains 14 residues. V was clipped by 1 base and J by 6 bases; unmatched bases: 5. From germline, CDR1 is SGHVS and CDR2 FQNEAQ. As DNA, the CDR3 is TGTGCCAGCAGCTTAGTTACAGGGGCGGATGGCTACACCTTC. Its translation: CASSLVTGADGYTF.

J is TRBJ1-2 and V is TRBV7-8, with no clear D. The CDR3 sequence is 14 residues long. Germline V CDR1 and CDR2: SGHVS, FQNEAQ. The V end was cut by 8 bases, the J end by 0 bases, with 13 bases between. CDR3 loop: CASGSGSANYGYTF. In DNA form, the CDR3 reads TGTGCCAGCGGGTCCGGGAGTGCTAACTATGGCTACACCTTC.

The chain combines TRBV19 with TRBJ2-1, with 7 bases fitting TRBD2. Germline-derived CDR1 and CDR2 are LNHDA and SQIVND (reference sequence). CDR3 size: 12 residues. The V and J ends lost 6 bases and 9 bases, in that order; junction bases with no gene match: 5. The CDR3 protein is CASSPGLSEQFF. The CDR3 DNA follows: TGTGCCAGTAGCCCGGGACTAAGTGAGCAGTTCTTC.

The chain carries TRBV7-9 and TRBJ2-5; 7 bases line up with TRBD2. Per the germline V gene, CDR1 is SEHNR and CDR2 is FQNEAQ (reference sequence). After removal of 1 base from V and 7 bases from J, the junction contained 12 bases not matched to a gene. This CDR3 spans 16 amino acids. CDR3 protein: CASSLVGYGGSRTQYF. Here the CDR3 DNA reads TGTGCCAGCAGCTTAGTGGGATACGGGGGGTCCAGGACCCAGTACTTC.

This clonotype occurred a few times. The rearrangement joins TRBV14 to TRBJ2-1, with TRBD2 as a possible D gene (5 bases). This CDR3 is 16 amino acids long. Germline V lookup: CDR1 SGHDN, CDR2 FVKESK. V was pared by 4 bases and J by 2 bases, with 15 bases between. The CDR3 loop is CASSPRGYPPYNEQFF. CDR3 DNA: TGTGCCAGCAGCCCCCGCGGGTACCCCCCCTACAATGAGCAGTTCTTC. The whole variable domain, remainder taken from reference TRBV14 and TRBJ2-1, is EAGVTQFPSHSVIEKGQTVTLRCDPISGHDNLYWYRRVMGKEIKFLLHFVKESKQDESGMPNNRFLAERTGGTYSTLKVQPAELEDSGVYFCASSPRGYPPYNEQFFGPGTRLTVL.

This clonotype has just a few counts. V usage is TRBV20-1 and J usage is TRBJ2-3, with a possible D match to TRBD2 (6 bases). The CDR3 length is 15 residues. Trimming cost V 0 bases and J 0 bases, with 10 bases left between them. Germline V CDR1 and CDR2: DFQATT, SNEGSKA (reference sequence). The CDR3 is CSARDGGTSTDTQYF. The CDR3, as DNA: TGCAGTGCTAGAGACGGGGGAACTAGCACAGATACGCAGTATTTT.

This clonotype came up a few times. The rearrangement links TRBV12-3 or TRBV12-4 to TRBJ2-3; D is uncertain. The CDR3 consists of 11 residues. V lost 2 bases and J lost 9, with 6 bases in between. The DNA of the CDR3 is TGTGCCAGCAGTTTAAAGTACACGCAGTATTTT. It encodes CASSLKYTQYF.

J is TRBJ2-3 and V is TRBV12-3 or TRBV12-4; TRBD1 matches at 7 bases. The CDR3 is 13 amino acids. The trim removed 6 bases at V and 6 bases at J, leaving 6 bases unmatched. This CDR3 reads CASSQGVMDTQYF. The CDR3 coding sequence is TGTGCCAGCAGCCAGGGGGTGATGGATACGCAGTATTTT.

This clonotype was picked up a small number of times. V gene TRBV29-1 combines with J gene TRBJ2-5; 8 nucleotides align to TRBD2. J was trimmed by 1 base and V by 1 base; bases with no gene match: 2. The CDR3 sequence is 14 residues long. CDR1 is SQVTM, CDR2 ANQGSEA, per germline. This chain's CDR3 is CSVEGGGLQETQYF. The CDR3 DNA sequence: TGCAGCGTTGAAGGCGGGGGGCTCCAAGAGACCCAGTACTTC.

This clonotype turned up a few times. The rearrangement links TRBV5-1 to TRBJ2-3; D gene uncertain. The CDR3 sequence is 13 residues long. CDR1 and CDR2 from the germline V gene are SGHRS and YFSETQ. Trimming took off 1 base at V and 1 base at J, with 4 bases between the two ends. The CDR3 bases are TGCGCCAGCAGCTTGCCCCGCACAGATACGCAGTATTTT. This codes for CASSLPRTDTQYF.

This chain joins TRBV5-1 and TRBJ2-1; 9 bases fit TRBD2. Germline CDR1 is SGHRS and CDR2 is YFSETQ. This CDR3 contains 15 residues. V gave up 5 bases and J gave up 5 bases; unmatched junction bases: 8. CDR3: CASRLSGSRDNEQFF. The CDR3 nucleotides are TGCGCCAGCAGACTTAGCGGGAGTAGGGACAATGAGCAGTTCTTC.

Here the CDR3 reads CASSWKGLAGGPLTGEQFF. CDR3 nucleotide sequence: TGCGCCAGCAGCTGGAAGGGACTAGCGGGAGGGCCTTTGACTGGTGAGCAGTTCTTC. J is TRBJ2-1 and V is TRBV5-1; 16 bases map to TRBD2. V was clipped by 3 bases and J by 9 bases; unmatched bases: 15. The CDR3 loop spans 19 amino acids. Germline values: CDR1 SGHRS, CDR2 YFSETQ. Filled out from reference TRBV5-1 and TRBJ2-1, the complete variable domain reads KAGVTQTPRYLIKTRGQQVTLSCSPISGHRSVSWYQQTPGQGLQFLFEYFSETQRNKGNFPGRFSGRQFSNSRSEMNVSTLELGDSALYLCASSWKGLAGGPLTGEQFFGPGTRLTVL.

This clonotype was counted once. The rearrangement joins TRBV2 to TRBJ2-3; D gene uncertain. V lost 6 bases, J lost 2 bases, and 18 bases lay in between. Germline assignment: CDR1 SNHLY and CDR2 FYNNEI. CDR3 length: 16 amino acids. Written as DNA, the CDR3 is TGTGCCAGCAGCGGAGTACCGGGCGGAACCACAGATACGCAGTATTTT. This codes for CASSGVPGGTTDTQYF. Full variable domain (remainder filled in from reference TRBV2 and TRBJ2-3): EPEVTQTPSHQVTQMGQEVILRCVPISNHLYFYWYRQILGQKVEFLVSFYNNEISEKSEIFDDQFSVERPDGSNFTLKIRSTKLEDSAMYFCASSGVPGGTTDTQYFGPGTRLTVL.

This rearrangement joins TRBV15 to TRBJ1-1, with D possibly TRBD1 on 6 matching bases. V was pared by 8 bases and J by 1 base, with 8 bases between. The CDR3 extends over 12 amino acids. The germline gives CDR1 LNHNV, CDR2 YYDKDF (reference sequence). The CDR3 nucleotides read TGTGCCACCCTGGGACAGAACACTGAAGCTTTCTTT. This gives the protein CATLGQNTEAFF.

This clonotype was seen a handful of times. The chain links TRBV5-5 to TRBJ2-5; TRBD2 might be the D (6 bases). Germline-derived CDR1 and CDR2 are SGHKS and YYEKEE (reference sequence). This CDR3 is 16 amino acids long. V was trimmed by 2 bases and J by 2 bases, leaving 16 bases between them. As DNA, the CDR3 is TGTGCCAGCAGCTTTCCCCTCGGGGGAATACAAGAGACCCAGTACTTC. It specifies CASSFPLGGIQETQYF.

The V gene is TRBV20-1, the J gene TRBJ1-2; D call uncertain. The CDR3 loop spans 11 amino acids. In germline, CDR1 is DFQATT, CDR2 SNEGSKA (reference sequence). Trimming cost V 0 bases and J 7 bases, with 6 bases left between them. CDR3 loop: CSARDQGGYTF. For the CDR3, the DNA is TGCAGTGCTAGAGATCAAGGTGGCTACACCTTC.

The V gene is TRBV5-1, the J gene TRBJ1-2, with D uncertain. The CDR3 loop spans 15 amino acids. The V gene's germline CDR1 is SGHRS and CDR2 YFSETQ. Trimming took off 4 bases at V and 5 bases at J, with 18 bases between the two ends. CDR3 loop: CASSDPAENGYGYTF. The CDR3 DNA reads TGCGCCAGCAGCGACCCGGCGGAAAATGGGTATGGCTACACCTTC. Based on the CDR3 plus reference TRBV5-1 and TRBJ1-2, the full variable domain is KAGVTQTPRYLIKTRGQQVTLSCSPISGHRSVSWYQQTPGQGLQFLFEYFSETQRNKGNFPGRFSGRQFSNSRSEMNVSTLELGDSALYLCASSDPAENGYGYTFGSGTRLTVV.

The table lists this clonotype with many counts. The chain recombines TRBV6-4 with TRBJ2-1; maybe TRBD2 (6 bases). Germline V gene lookup returns CDR1 MRHNA and CDR2 SNTAGT. The germline V and J ends were trimmed by 3 bases and 4 bases, with 13 bases remaining between them. This CDR3 is built from 15 residues. The CDR3 region has the DNA TGTGCCAGCAGTGAAATAGCGGATTCTTACAATGAGCAGTTCTTC. This codes for CASSEIADSYNEQFF.